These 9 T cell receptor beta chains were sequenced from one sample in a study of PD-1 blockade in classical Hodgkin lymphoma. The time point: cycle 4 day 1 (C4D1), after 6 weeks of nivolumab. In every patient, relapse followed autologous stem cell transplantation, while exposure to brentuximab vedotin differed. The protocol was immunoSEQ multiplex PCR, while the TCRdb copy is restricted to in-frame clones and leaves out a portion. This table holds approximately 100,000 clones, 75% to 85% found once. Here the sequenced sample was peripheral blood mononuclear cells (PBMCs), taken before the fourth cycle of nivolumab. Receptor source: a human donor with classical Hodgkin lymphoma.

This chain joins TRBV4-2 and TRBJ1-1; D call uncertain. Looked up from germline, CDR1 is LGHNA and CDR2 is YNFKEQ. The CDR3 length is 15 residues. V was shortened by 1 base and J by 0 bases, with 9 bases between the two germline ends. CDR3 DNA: TGTGCCAGCAGCCAAGGTTGGCAAATGAACACTGAAGCTTTCTTT. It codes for CASSQGWQMNTEAFF.

This chain's CDR3 is CATSRGQSGNTIYF. The CDR3 bases are TGTGCCACCAGCAGAGGACAGTCTGGAAACACCATATATTTT. The genes are TRBV15 and TRBJ1-3, with D tentatively TRBD1 (5 bases). Germline-derived CDR1 and CDR2 are LNHNV and YYDKDF (reference sequence). The CDR3 consists of 14 residues. V lost 1 base and J lost 1, with 5 bases in between.

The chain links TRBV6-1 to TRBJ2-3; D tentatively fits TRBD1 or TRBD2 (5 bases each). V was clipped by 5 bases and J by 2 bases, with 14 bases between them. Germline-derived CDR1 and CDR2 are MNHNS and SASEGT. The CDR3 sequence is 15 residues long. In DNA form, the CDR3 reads TGTGCCAGCAGTAGGGTGGGGGTAAACACAGATACGCAGTATTTT. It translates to CASSRVGVNTDTQYF.

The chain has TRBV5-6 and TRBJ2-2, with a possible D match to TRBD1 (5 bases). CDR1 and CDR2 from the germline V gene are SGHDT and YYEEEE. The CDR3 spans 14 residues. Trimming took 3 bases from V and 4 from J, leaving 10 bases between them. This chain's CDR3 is CASSWGSSTGELFF. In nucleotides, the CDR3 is TGTGCCAGCAGCTGGGGCAGTAGCACCGGGGAGCTGTTTTTT.

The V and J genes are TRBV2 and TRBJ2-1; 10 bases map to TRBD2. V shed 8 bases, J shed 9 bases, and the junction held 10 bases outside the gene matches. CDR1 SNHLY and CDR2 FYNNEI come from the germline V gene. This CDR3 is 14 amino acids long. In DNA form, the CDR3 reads TGTGCCAGCTCAATAGAGCGGGAGGGCCTTGAGCAGTTCTTC. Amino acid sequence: CASSIEREGLEQFF.

The CDR3 DNA sequence: TGTGCCAGCTCACCACAGCAAAACTCTGGAAACACCATATATTTT. Encoded protein: CASSPQQNSGNTIYF. This chain joins TRBV18 and TRBJ1-3; no clear D. The CDR3 sequence is 15 residues long. Trimming took 1 base from V and 0 from J, leaving 7 bases between them. Germline V lookup: CDR1 KGHSH, CDR2 LQKENI.

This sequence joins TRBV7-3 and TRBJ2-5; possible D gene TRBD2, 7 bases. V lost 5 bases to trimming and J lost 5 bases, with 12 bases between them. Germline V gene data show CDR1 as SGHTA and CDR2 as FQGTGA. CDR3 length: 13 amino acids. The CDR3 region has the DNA TGTGCCAGCAGCCCCGGGGGGCTGGAGACCCAGTACTTC. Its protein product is CASSPGGLETQYF.

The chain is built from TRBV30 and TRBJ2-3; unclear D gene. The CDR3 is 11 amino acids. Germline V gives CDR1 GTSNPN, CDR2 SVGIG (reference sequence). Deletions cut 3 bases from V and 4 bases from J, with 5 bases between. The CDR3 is CAWSPSDTQYF. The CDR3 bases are TGTGCCTGGAGCCCTTCAGATACGCAGTATTTT.

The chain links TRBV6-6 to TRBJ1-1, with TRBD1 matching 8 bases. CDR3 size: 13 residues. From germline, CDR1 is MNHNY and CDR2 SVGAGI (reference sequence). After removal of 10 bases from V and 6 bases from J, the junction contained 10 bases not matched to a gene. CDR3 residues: CAIRTGLTAEAFF. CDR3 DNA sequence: TGTGCCATTAGGACAGGGCTTACGGCTGAAGCTTTCTTT.